This T cell receptor (beta chain) was recovered during a study of chemoradiotherapy in HPV16-positive cancers. Study-level results: Candidate HPV-specific clones and E7-related TCR motifs grew in tumor during treatment. For HPV16-positive patients, expanding HPV-responsive T cells associated with longer recurrence-free survival.

Assay used: immunoSEQ multiplex PCR; TCRdb lists only in-frame clones, some missing. The sample has fewer than 10,000 clones, roughly four fifths seen once. Trimming took 3 bases from V and 5 from J, leaving 7 bases between them. This CDR3 spans 12 amino acids. Per germline, CDR1 SGHRS and CDR2 YFSETQ. A word on this clone: Its matching antigen is unknown.

The clonotype originates from a human donor with HPV-associated anogenital cancer. The sequenced sample was tumor tissue, obtained from a patient who underwent chemoradiotherapy. The gene calls are TRBV5-1 and TRBJ2-3; D gene ambiguous. The CDR3 sequence: CASSYNLDTQYF. For the CDR3, the DNA is TGCGCCAGCAGCTACAACTTAGATACGCAGTATTTT.